A selection of T cell receptor beta chains follows, all from one sample in a study of vaccination and CD4 T cells after COVID-19. No cognate antigen is known for these TCRs. Each CDR3 protein is one row after TCRdb ran MiXCR on the PCR reads. This table has roughly 9,800 distinct CDR3 sequences, more than 35% appearing once. Sequencing was performed on CD4+ T cells from blood, cultured in vitro. The source is a human donor in good health. Both conserved end residues are part of each CDR3. The D gene is left open where the match is weak. Only some rows state a clone size, as once, few, many or a class for expanded clones.

abundance	d_gene	v_gene	j_gene	len	CDR3nt	CDR3aa
NA	NA	TRBV10-2	TRBJ2-1	13	TGCGCCAGCAGATCTAGCAGTTTCAATGAGCAGTTCTTC	CASRSSSFNEQFF
few	NA	TRBV7-9	TRBJ1-2	15	TGTGCCAGCAGCTTAGCGGGGGCGCTCACCTATGGCTACACCTTC	CASSLAGALTYGYTF
NA	NA	TRBV25-1	TRBJ2-7	15	TGTGCCAGCAGTGAATATACGGGACACACCTACGAGCAGTACTTC	CASSEYTGHTYEQYF
NA	NA	TRBV7-2	TRBJ1-2	14	TGTGCCAGCAGCTTAGAACCAGGGCGCGCTGGCTACACCTTC	CASSLEPGRAGYTF
NA	NA	TRBV15	TRBJ1-1	14	TGTGCCACCAGCAAGTACAAAATGAACACTGAAGCTTTCTTT	CATSKYKMNTEAFF
NA	NA	TRBV19	TRBJ1-3	14	TGTGCCAGTAGTACAGGGAACTCTGGAAACACCATATATTTT	CASSTGNSGNTIYF
NA	NA	TRBV5-8	TRBJ1-1	14	TGTGCCAGCAGCTTGGGCAGGATAAACACTGAAGCTTTCTTT	CASSLGRINTEAFF
NA	NA	TRBV10-1	TRBJ2-7	15	TGCGCCAGCAGAATAAGGGTAGCCCGTACCTACGAGCAGTACTTC	CASRIRVARTYEQYF
NA	NA	TRBV19	TRBJ2-2	14	TGTGCCAGTACCGCGTGGGGGAACACCGGGGAGCTGTTTTTT	CASTAWGNTGELFF
few	NA	TRBV7-2	TRBJ2-5	13	TGTGCCAGCAGCAGGGGACTGCAAGAGACCCAGTACTTC	CASSRGLQETQYF